Following are 21 T cell receptor beta chains from one sample sequenced in a study of T cell repertoires in cytomegalovirus infection. TCRdb reprocessed the reads via MiXCR and lists one record per CDR3 protein. The sample has roughly 320,000 distinct CDR3 sequences; about 9.2% are singletons. The source material was PBMCs. These receptors all stem from a human donor in good health (CMV status not recorded). Some clones in this sample may be carry-over from other donors' samples.

This clonotype appeared many times. The rearrangement links TRBV2 to TRBJ2-7, with D perhaps TRBD1 or TRBD2 (6 bases each). Germline V gene sequence: CDR1 SNHLY, CDR2 FYNNEI. V was cut by 6 bases and J by 1 base, with 16 bases left in between. The CDR3 extends over 15 amino acids. CDR3 residues: CASREGTGTSYEQYF. CDR3 nucleotide sequence: TGTGCCAGCAGGGAGGGAACCGGGACATCCTACGAGCAGTACTTC.

CDR3 coding DNA: TGTGCCAGCAGCCTAGGGACGGTCGAGGGCACCGGGGAGCTGTTTTTT. Translation gives CASSLGTVEGTGELFF. The chain employs TRBV9 and TRBJ2-2; D may correspond to TRBD1 or TRBD2 (5 bases each). V was pared by 4 bases and J by 4 bases, with 17 bases between. Germline assignment: CDR1 SGDLS and CDR2 YYNGEE. The CDR3 extends over 16 amino acids.

The chain recombines TRBV5-4 with TRBJ2-1, with D perhaps TRBD2 (6 bases). The germline CDR1 and CDR2 sequences are SGHNT and YYREEE (reference sequence). The CDR3 totals 13 residues. V was shortened by 2 bases and J by 7 bases, with 10 bases between the two germline ends. In DNA, the CDR3 is TGTGCCAGCAGCTTCGCAGGGAGGAATGAGCAGTTCTTC. This encodes CASSFAGRNEQFF.

This clonotype occurred once. A read error is possible here, since a much larger clone lies one base away. The V and J genes are TRBV6-6 and TRBJ2-3, with 10 bases that match TRBD2. Germline CDR1 MNHNY, CDR2 SVGAGI (reference sequence). The CDR3 is 17 residues long. The CDR3 DNA follows: TGTGCCAGCAGTTACTCGGAAGCGGGGGGGCTCACAGAAACGCAGTATTTT. It is translated as CASSYSEAGGLTETQYF.

V gene TRBV19 combines with J gene TRBJ1-1, with D perhaps TRBD1 (5 bases). Deletions cut 4 bases from V and 6 bases from J, with 12 bases between. Germline V lookup: CDR1 LNHDA, CDR2 SQIVND (reference sequence). The CDR3 is 13 residues long. DNA for the CDR3: TGTGCCAGTAGTAAGCAGGGTGGCGCTGAAGCTTTCTTT. This sequence encodes CASSKQGGAEAFF.

This clonotype was found many times. The chain uses TRBV6-5 and TRBJ2-1; 15 bases are a match to TRBD2. Trimming at V came to 6 bases and at J to 7 bases, leaving 4 bases not matched to a gene. Germline CDR1 MNHEY, CDR2 SVGAGI. CDR3 size: 15 residues. CDR3 nucleotides: TGTGCCAGCAGCCCCGGACTAGCGGGGGGGAATGAGCAGTTCTTC. Protein: CASSPGLAGGNEQFF.

This clonotype was seen many times. The chain links TRBV2 to TRBJ2-1; a weak D match, TRBD1 (6 bases). Germline V gives CDR1 SNHLY, CDR2 FYNNEI. V was pared by 8 bases and J by 6 bases, with 20 bases between. This CDR3 comprises 15 residues. CDR3 DNA sequence: TGTGCCAGCCATCGGAACCAGGGGCTGGGCAATGAGCAGTTCTTC. It specifies CASHRNQGLGNEQFF. Variable domain in full (rest from reference TRBV2 and TRBJ2-1): EPEVTQTPSHQVTQMGQEVILRCVPISNHLYFYWYRQILGQKVEFLVSFYNNEISEKSEIFDDQFSVERPDGSNFTLKIRSTKLEDSAMYFCASHRNQGLGNEQFFGPGTRLTVL.

In its sample, this clonotype was seen many times. The rearrangement joins TRBV29-1 to TRBJ2-7, with 9 bases lining up with TRBD1. In germline, CDR1 is SQVTM, CDR2 ANQGSEA. Germline trimming cut 7 bases from V and 3 bases from J; bases unmatched to any gene: 10. CDR3 length: 14 residues. The CDR3 region has the DNA TGCAGCGCTGAGTACAGGGGGCTTTACTACGAGCAGTACTTC. Protein: CSAEYRGLYYEQYF.

The table lists this clonotype with many counts. The chain links TRBV5-1 to TRBJ1-2, with D possibly matching TRBD1 (5 bases). V lost 2 bases to trimming and J lost 5 bases, with 13 bases between them. The germline V gene has CDR1 SGHRS and CDR2 YFSETQ. The CDR3 extends over 14 amino acids. CDR3 in DNA: TGCGCCAGCAGCTTACAGGTGACGGATTATGGCTACACCTTC. As protein: CASSLQVTDYGYTF.

The table lists this clonotype with many counts. The chain combines TRBV7-6 with TRBJ1-1, with TRBD1 matching 11 bases. Germline CDR1 is SGHVS and CDR2 is FNYEAQ. J was trimmed by 12 bases and V by 2 bases; bases with no gene match: 5. There are 13 residues in the CDR3. In DNA, the CDR3 is TGTGCCAGCAGCTTAACCGGGACAGGGGGTTCTTTCTTT. It encodes CASSLTGTGGSFF.

This clonotype has at least ten counts. V is TRBV11-3 and J is TRBJ1-6, with D unresolved. CDR1 is SGHNT, CDR2 YENEEA, per germline. Trimming removed 5 bases at V and 5 bases at J, with 13 bases between. The CDR3 sequence is 15 residues long. CDR3 loop: CASSRGSGNNSPLHF. The CDR3 DNA sequence: TGTGCCAGCAGCCGCGGGTCTGGGAATAATTCACCCCTCCACTTT.

This clonotype was picked up many times. The chain uses TRBV7-2 and TRBJ1-5, with a possible D match to TRBD1 (5 bases). Looked up from germline, CDR1 is SGHTA and CDR2 is FQGNSA. Between the trimmed V and J ends, which lost 3 bases and 7 bases, there was a span of 13 bases. CDR3 size: 14 residues. This CDR3 is CASSLSQGNQPQHF. CDR3 sequence (DNA): TGTGCCAGCAGCTTGTCCCAGGGTAACCAGCCCCAGCATTTT. The whole variable domain, filled in from reference TRBV7-2 and TRBJ1-5, reads GAGVSQSPSNKVTEKGKDVELRCDPISGHTALYWYRQSLGQGLEFLIYFQGNSAPDKSGLPSDRFSAERTGGSVSTLTIQRTQQEDSAVYLCASSLSQGNQPQHFGDGTRLSIL.

This clonotype has a count of ten or more. The chain links TRBV7-2 to TRBJ2-2; 10 bases match TRBD1. Germline lookup yields CDR1 SGHTA and CDR2 FQGNSA. The CDR3 is 16 amino acids. J lost 2 bases, V lost 5 bases, and 5 bases had no gene match. CDR3 amino acids: CASSSGQGVNTGELFF. In DNA, the CDR3 is TGTGCCAGCAGCAGCGGACAGGGGGTTAACACCGGGGAGCTGTTTTTT.

The chain carries TRBV20-1 and TRBJ1-2; unclear D gene. Trimming took 5 bases from V and 5 from J, leaving 12 bases between them. There are 12 residues in the CDR3. Germline CDR1 reads DFQATT; CDR2 reads SNEGSKA (reference sequence). The CDR3 DNA sequence: TGCAGTGCTCTAGTTAGCTCTTATGGCTACACCTTC. This gives the protein CSALVSSYGYTF.

This clonotype was seen many times. The chain has TRBV3-1 and TRBJ2-5, with TRBD2 matching 8 bases. The ends lost 2 bases at V and 5 bases at J; junction bases unmatched: 4. CDR1 LGHDT and CDR2 YNNKEL come from the germline V gene (reference sequence). The CDR3 extends over 14 amino acids. The CDR3 spells CASSQPGGAETQYF. The CDR3 DNA reads as TGTGCCAGCAGCCAACCCGGGGGGGCTGAGACCCAGTACTTC.

This rearrangement joins TRBV3-1 to TRBJ1-6; D is unclear. CDR1 and CDR2 from the germline V gene are LGHDT and YNNKEL (reference sequence). Deletions cut 4 bases from V and 7 bases from J, with 14 bases between. This CDR3 spans 15 amino acids. The CDR3 protein is CASSLLDSKNSPLHF. The DNA of the CDR3 is TGTGCCAGCAGCCTTCTGGACTCAAAAAATTCACCCCTCCACTTT.

This clonotype was observed at least ten times. The chain employs TRBV10-3 and TRBJ2-1; possibly TRBD2 for D (6 bases). Germline V gene sequence: CDR1 ENHRY, CDR2 SYGVKD. The CDR3 length is 14 residues. Trimming removed 4 bases from V and 3 bases from J, with 10 bases in between. DNA for the CDR3: TGTGCCATCAGTGTGGAGGGTGGCTACAATGAGCAGTTCTTC. Protein: CAISVEGGYNEQFF.

This clonotype was found a few times. This chain uses TRBV9 with TRBJ1-2, with a weak D call TRBD1 (5 bases). This CDR3 has 12 amino acids. Germline loops: CDR1 SGDLS, CDR2 YYNGEE. Deletions cut 4 bases from V and 6 bases from J, with 10 bases between. CDR3: CASSPGGDGYTF. CDR3 in DNA: TGTGCCAGCAGCCCTGGGGGGGATGGCTACACCTTC.

This clonotype has at least ten counts. One end of the junction is discordant with germline, which a read error may explain. This chain uses TRBV7-9 with TRBJ2-1; 11 nucleotides match TRBD2. From germline, CDR1 is SEHNR and CDR2 FQNEAQ (reference sequence). The CDR3 sequence is 14 residues long. The CDR3: CASSVAGGPGEQFF. CDR3 sequence (DNA): TGTGCCAGCAGCGTAGCGGGGGGGCCTGGTGAGCAGTTCTTC.

This clonotype was counted many times. The chain recombines TRBV7-3 with TRBJ2-1, with 10 bases lining up with TRBD2. Germline assignment: CDR1 SGHTA and CDR2 FQGTGA. CDR3 length: 15 residues. J gave up 5 bases and V 4 bases, and 5 bases lay outside the gene matches. This CDR3 is CASSSTSGRNNEQFF. The CDR3 DNA sequence: TGTGCCAGCAGCTCGACTAGCGGGCGAAACAATGAGCAGTTCTTC.

The table lists this clonotype with many counts. The rearrangement uses TRBV5-1 and TRBJ2-3; possible D gene TRBD1, 6 bases. This CDR3 region has 14 residues. V was cut by 0 bases and J by 3 bases, with 8 bases left in between. From germline, CDR1 is SGHRS and CDR2 YFSETQ. The CDR3 nucleotides read TGCGCCAGCAGCTTGGGACAGGAGACAGATACGCAGTATTTT. Encoded protein: CASSLGQETDTQYF.